The rows below give T cell receptor beta chains drawn from one sample of a study of CXCR3-negative and CXCR3-positive naive CD8 T cells. TCRdb re-called the 5' RACE reads and gives one entry per CDR3 protein, without DNA. The sample includes about 90,000 distinct CDR3 sequences. Sequences were obtained from naive CXCR3+ CD8+ T cells from blood. The receptors come from a human donor in good health. Some clones in this sample may be carry-over from other donors' samples. The CDR3 runs from the conserved cysteine through the conserved F or W. The size field is filled for only some rows; it gives once, few, many or a size class.

TRBJ2-3	TRBV14	.	CASSPGFDTQYF
TRBJ1-5	TRBV6-6	.	CASSYPQETGFNQPQHF
TRBJ2-3	TRBV6-2/TRBV6-3	.	CASSYDSGGTDTQYF
TRBJ1-1	TRBV2	.	CASSEGSVAFF
TRBJ2-7	TRBV12-3/TRBV12-4	.	CASRPNTRIYEQYF
TRBJ2-5	TRBV29-1	.	CSVEERETQYF
TRBJ2-5	TRBV10-3	.	CAIAEEAGETQYF
TRBJ2-1	TRBV7-6	.	CASSPQREGSNEQFF
TRBJ2-7	TRBV7-3	.	CASSSYSGYEQYF
TRBJ1-1	TRBV3-1	.	CASSTRAWARDRGLTEAFF
TRBJ1-4	TRBV28	.	CASSTDRGQATNEKLFF
TRBJ2-1	TRBV27	.	CASSFGTTYNEQFF
TRBJ2-3	TRBV28	.	CTSSSPGGKDTQYF
TRBJ2-1	TRBV29-1	.	CSVGNYNEQFF
TRBJ2-7	TRBV7-9	.	CASSLQGDYEQYF
TRBJ2-6	TRBV5-5	.	CASSLETSVAGGANVLTF
TRBJ2-1	TRBV12-3/TRBV12-4	.	CASSLGSLFVREQFF
TRBJ1-1	TRBV28	.	CASSLSYTEAFF
TRBJ1-1	TRBV3-1	.	CASSPGTASTEAFF
TRBJ2-1	TRBV28	.	CASSEQGASYNEQFF
TRBJ2-7	TRBV28	.	CASSNSGQGVHEQYF
TRBJ1-2	TRBV11-2	.	CASSVTPWDKGRSYGYTF
TRBJ2-7	TRBV7-8	.	CASSFAFAGTYEQYF
TRBJ2-7	TRBV5-1	.	CASSLPDRVEQYF
TRBJ2-7	TRBV28	.	CASSLAPTGTGGSYEQYF
TRBJ2-3	TRBV7-2	.	CASSSLTRPRSGNTDTQYF
TRBJ1-2	TRBV28	.	CASSWQNYGYTF
TRBJ2-7	TRBV28	.	CASREDSYEQYF
TRBJ1-1	TRBV19	.	CASSIIGDANTEAFF
TRBJ1-1	TRBV29-1	medium-sized	CSVEGGTEAFF
TRBJ1-2	TRBV29-1	.	CSVESQGNYGYTF
TRBJ1-1	TRBV7-6	.	CASSLARGLTEAFF
TRBJ2-2	TRBV11-2	.	CASSSFDGSYTGELFF
TRBJ1-1	TRBV29-1	.	CSVPDRDGTEAFF
TRBJ1-1	TRBV29-1	.	CSVEGLEGNTEAFF
TRBJ1-1	TRBV5-4	.	CASSWGGGTEAFF
TRBJ2-1	TRBV21-1	.	CASSNARLMSSYNEQFF
TRBJ2-7	TRBV28	.	CASSPETGPHHEQYF
TRBJ1-2	TRBV6-5	.	CASSYGSGTTYGYTF
TRBJ2-5	TRBV11-2	.	CASSPRLEYETQYF
TRBJ1-4	TRBV27	.	CASSNSGGAREKLFF
TRBJ2-1	TRBV6-5	.	CASSSYLTQTTYNEQFF
TRBJ2-1	TRBV27	.	CASSSAPFAGNNEQFF
TRBJ1-2	TRBV28	.	CASSPQPGQGWESTF
TRBJ1-2	TRBV4-2	.	CASSQGGFSRGSYTF
TRBJ2-3	TRBV12-3/TRBV12-4	.	CATTQHPARPDTQYF
TRBJ2-1	TRBV27	.	CATEGASNEQFF
TRBJ2-2	TRBV10-1	.	CASSPSGSPGELFF
TRBJ1-2	TRBV15	.	CATSYATGGGYTF
TRBJ2-1	TRBV28	.	CASSLVTLTVESEQFF
TRBJ1-2	TRBV20-1	.	CSARILGDYGYTF
TRBJ2-2	TRBV7-9	.	CASSLRGENTGELFF
TRBJ2-1	TRBV23-1	.	CASSQSPLRRRVDNEQFF
TRBJ1-5	TRBV12-3/TRBV12-4	.	CASSLGLPQHF